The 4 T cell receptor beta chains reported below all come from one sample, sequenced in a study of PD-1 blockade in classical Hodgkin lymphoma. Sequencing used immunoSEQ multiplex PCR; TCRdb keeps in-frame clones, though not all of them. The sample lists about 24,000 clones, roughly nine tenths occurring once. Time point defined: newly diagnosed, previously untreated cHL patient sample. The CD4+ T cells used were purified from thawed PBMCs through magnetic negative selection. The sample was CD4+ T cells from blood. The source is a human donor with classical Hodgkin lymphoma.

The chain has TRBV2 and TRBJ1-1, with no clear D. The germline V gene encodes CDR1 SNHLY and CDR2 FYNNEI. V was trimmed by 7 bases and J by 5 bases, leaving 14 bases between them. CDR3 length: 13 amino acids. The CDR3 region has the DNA TGTGCCAGCATTCAGGTGTTGGGGACTGAAGCTTTCTTT. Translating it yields CASIQVLGTEAFF.

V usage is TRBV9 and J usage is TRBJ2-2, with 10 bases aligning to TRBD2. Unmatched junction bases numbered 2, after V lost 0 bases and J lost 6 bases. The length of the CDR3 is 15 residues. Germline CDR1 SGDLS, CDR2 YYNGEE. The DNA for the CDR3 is TGTGCCAGCAGCGTAGCAAGCGGGGGGGCCGGGGAGCTGTTTTTT. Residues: CASSVASGGAGELFF. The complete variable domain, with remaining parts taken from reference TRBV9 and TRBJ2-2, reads DSGVTQTPKHLITATGQRVTLRCSPRSGDLSVYWYQQSLDQGLQFLIQYYNGEERAKGNILERFSAQQFPDLHSELNLSSLELGDSALYFCASSVASGGAGELFFGEGSRLTVL.

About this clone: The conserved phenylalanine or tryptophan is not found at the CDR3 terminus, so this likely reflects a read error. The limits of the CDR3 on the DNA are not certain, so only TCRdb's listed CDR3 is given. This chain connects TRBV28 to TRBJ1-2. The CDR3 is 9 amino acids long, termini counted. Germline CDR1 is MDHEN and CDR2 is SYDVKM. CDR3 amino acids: CASSFSSAL.

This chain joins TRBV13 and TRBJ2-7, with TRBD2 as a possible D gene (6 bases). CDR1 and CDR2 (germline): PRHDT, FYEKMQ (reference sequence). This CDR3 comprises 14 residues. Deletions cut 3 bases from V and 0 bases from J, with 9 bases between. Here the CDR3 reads CASSFGGPSYEQYF. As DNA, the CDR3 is TGTGCCAGCAGCTTCGGGGGTCCCTCCTACGAGCAGTACTTC.